The subject of this entry is one T cell receptor beta chain. The antigen remains unidentified. This sample was included in a study of cytomegalovirus exposure and HLA in healthy donors. Findings and caveats of the study: Accounts indicate the classifier identified cytomegalovirus status with strong specificity and sensitivity. Some highly shared sequence variants likely arose as a pipeline artifact. Later analysis identified 16,000 or so TCR beta sequences associated with HLA alleles, using a false discovery rate threshold of 0.05.

Primers included in the PCR were 60 Vbeta and 13 Jbeta primers. The data were produced by immunoSEQ multiplex PCR, yet TCRdb's version contains in-frame clones alone and is incomplete. The sample lists about 160,000 clones, about 81% occurring once. Source material: PBMCs. This receptor was obtained from a woman in her late teens or twenties in good health and CMV-seronegative.

CDR3 loop: CASSYSRGAGGYTF. DNA for the CDR3: TGTGCCAGCAGTTACTCGAGAGGGGCGGGGGGCTACACCTTC. This rearrangement joins TRBV6-7 to TRBJ1-2, with D perhaps matching TRBD1 (5 bases). TRBV6-7 is sorted into the ORF group, with uncertain function. V was pared by 0 bases and J by 8 bases, with 13 bases between. The CDR3 is made up of 14 amino acids.